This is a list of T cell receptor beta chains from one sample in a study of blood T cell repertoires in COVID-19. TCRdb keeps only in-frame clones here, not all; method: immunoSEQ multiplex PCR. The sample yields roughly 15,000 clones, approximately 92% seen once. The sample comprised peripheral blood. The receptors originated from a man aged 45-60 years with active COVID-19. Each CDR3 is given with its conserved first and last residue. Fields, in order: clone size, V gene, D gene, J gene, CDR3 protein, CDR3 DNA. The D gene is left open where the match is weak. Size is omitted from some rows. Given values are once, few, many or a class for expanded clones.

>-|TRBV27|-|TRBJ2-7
CASSLSRGYEQYF
TGTGCCAGCAGTTTGAGTCGAGGGTACGAGCAGTACTTC
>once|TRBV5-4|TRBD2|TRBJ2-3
CASNLGLAGAVDTQYF
TGTGCCAGCAACCTAGGGCTAGCGGGAGCTGTAGATACGCAGTATTTT
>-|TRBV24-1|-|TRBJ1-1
CATSDRGNTEAFF
TGTGCCACCAGTGATCGGGGGAACACTGAAGCTTTCTTT
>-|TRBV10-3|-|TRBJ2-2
CAISPRGRGDTGELFF
TGTGCCATCAGCCCGAGGGGCAGGGGGGATACCGGGGAGCTGTTTTTT
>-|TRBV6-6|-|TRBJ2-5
CASTQLDGGETQYF
TGTGCCAGCACCCAGCTGGACGGAGGGGAGACCCAGTACTTC
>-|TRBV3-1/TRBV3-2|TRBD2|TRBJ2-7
CASSRASGPGLASYEQYF
TGTGCCAGCAGCCGAGCCAGCGGACCTGGACTAGCAAGCTACGAGCAGTACTTC
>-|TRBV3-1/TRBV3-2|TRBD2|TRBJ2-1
CASSHPSRWREGWDEQFF
TGTGCCAGCAGCCACCCCTCAAGGTGGCGGGAGGGATGGGATGAGCAGTTCTTC
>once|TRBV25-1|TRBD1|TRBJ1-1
CASSQTGRNTEAFF
TGTGCCAGCAGTCAGACAGGGAGGAACACTGAAGCTTTCTTT
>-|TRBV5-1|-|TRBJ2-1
CASSLQVEYNEQFF
TGCGCCAGCAGCTTACAGGTTGAATACAATGAGCAGTTCTTC
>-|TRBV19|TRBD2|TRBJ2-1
CASSIGARGGRAVSKFF
TGTGCCAGTAGTATTGGGGCCCGGGGTGGGAGGGCCGTTTCGAAGTTCTTC
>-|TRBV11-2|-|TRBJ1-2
CASSLETANYGYTF
TGTGCCAGCAGCTTAGAAACAGCTAACTATGGCTACACCTTC